This T cell receptor (beta chain) was captured in a study of blood T cell repertoires in COVID-19. At the level of the study: COVID-19 samples collected from the United States, Italy and Spain covered acute and convalescent phases. From T cells, B-cell-depleted T cells, or PBMCs came the material, which was cDNA or gDNA.

Authors' analysis steps: Reference gene primers were amplified, and this amplification served to estimate nucleated cell counts. Profiling relied on immunoSEQ multiplex PCR, and the TCRdb table lists in-frame clones only, not all of them. That table is the source of V, J and clone size, and D and trimming were worked out from the DNA. The sample holds about 130,000 clones; around 85% are singletons and the top ten take 3% to 3.5%. The CDR3 loop spans 16 amino acids. From germline, CDR1 is SGHKS and CDR2 YYEKEE (reference sequence). Germline trimming cut 3 bases from V and 4 bases from J; bases unmatched to any gene: 11.

The clonotype originates from an elderly woman with acute or convalescent COVID-19. Sequenced sample: peripheral blood. The chain has TRBV5-5 and TRBJ1-1, with 8 bases fitting TRBD1. The chain's CDR3 is CASSWTGPGWGTEAFF. Here the CDR3 DNA reads TGTGCCAGCAGCTGGACAGGGCCCGGGTGGGGCACTGAAGCTTTCTTT.